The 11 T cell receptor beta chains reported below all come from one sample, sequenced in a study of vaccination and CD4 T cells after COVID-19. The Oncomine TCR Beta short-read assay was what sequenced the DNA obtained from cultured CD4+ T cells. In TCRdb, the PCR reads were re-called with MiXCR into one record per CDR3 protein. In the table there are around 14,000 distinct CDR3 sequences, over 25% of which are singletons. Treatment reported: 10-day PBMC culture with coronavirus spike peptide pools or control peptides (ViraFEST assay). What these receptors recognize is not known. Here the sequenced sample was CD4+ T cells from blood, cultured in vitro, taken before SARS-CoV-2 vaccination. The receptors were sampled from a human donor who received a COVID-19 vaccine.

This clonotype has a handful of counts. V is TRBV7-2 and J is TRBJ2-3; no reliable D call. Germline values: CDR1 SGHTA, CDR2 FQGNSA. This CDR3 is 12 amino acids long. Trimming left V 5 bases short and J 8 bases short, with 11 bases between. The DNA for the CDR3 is TGTGCCAGCAGCCTCTCCGGCAGTACGCAGTATTTT. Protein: CASSLSGSTQYF.

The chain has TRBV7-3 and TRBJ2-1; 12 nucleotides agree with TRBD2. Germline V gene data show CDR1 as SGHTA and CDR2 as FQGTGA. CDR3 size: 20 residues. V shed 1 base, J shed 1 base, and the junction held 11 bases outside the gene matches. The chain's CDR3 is CASSLMPSGGALGSYNEQFF. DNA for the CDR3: TGTGCCAGCAGCTTAATGCCTAGCGGGGGGGCCCTCGGATCCTACAATGAGCAGTTCTTC.

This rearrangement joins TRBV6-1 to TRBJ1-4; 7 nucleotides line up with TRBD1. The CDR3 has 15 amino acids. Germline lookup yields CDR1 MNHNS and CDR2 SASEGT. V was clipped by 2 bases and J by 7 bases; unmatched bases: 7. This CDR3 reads CASSETNRGGEKLFF. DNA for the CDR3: TGTGCCAGCAGTGAAACTAACAGGGGAGGTGAAAAACTGTTTTTT.

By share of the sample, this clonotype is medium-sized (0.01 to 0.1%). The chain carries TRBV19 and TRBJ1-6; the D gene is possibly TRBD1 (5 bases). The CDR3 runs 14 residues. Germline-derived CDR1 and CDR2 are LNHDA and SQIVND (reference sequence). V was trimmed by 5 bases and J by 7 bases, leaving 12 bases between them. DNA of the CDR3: TGTGCCAGTAGTCGGCAGGGTAGCAATTCACCCCTCCACTTT. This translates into CASSRQGSNSPLHF.

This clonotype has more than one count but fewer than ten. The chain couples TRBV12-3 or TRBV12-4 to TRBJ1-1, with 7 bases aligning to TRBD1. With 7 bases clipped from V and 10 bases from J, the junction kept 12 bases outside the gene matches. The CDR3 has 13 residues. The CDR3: CASTRERGRRAFF. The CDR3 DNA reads TGTGCCAGCACCCGAGAGAGGGGGCGGCGAGCTTTCTTT.

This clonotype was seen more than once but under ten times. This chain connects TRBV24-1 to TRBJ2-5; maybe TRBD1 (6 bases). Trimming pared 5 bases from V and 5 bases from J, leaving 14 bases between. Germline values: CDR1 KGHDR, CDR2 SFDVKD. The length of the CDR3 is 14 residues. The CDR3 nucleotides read TGTGCCACCAGTGGGGGGCAAAAGATGGAGACCCAGTACTTC. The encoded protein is CATSGGQKMETQYF.

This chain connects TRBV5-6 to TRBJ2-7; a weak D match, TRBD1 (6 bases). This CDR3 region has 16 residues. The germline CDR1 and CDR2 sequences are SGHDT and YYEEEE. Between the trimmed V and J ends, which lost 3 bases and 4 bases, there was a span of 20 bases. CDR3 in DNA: TGTGCCAGCAGCTCAACGGACGGGTCAGGGGAGTACGAGCAGTACTTC. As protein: CASSSTDGSGEYEQYF. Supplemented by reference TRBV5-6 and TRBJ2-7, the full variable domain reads DAGVTQSPTHLIKTRGQQVTLRCSPKSGHDTVSWYQQALGQGPQFIFQYYEEEERQRGNFPDRFSGHQFPNYSSELNVNALLLGDSALYLCASSSTDGSGEYEQYFGPGTRLTVT.

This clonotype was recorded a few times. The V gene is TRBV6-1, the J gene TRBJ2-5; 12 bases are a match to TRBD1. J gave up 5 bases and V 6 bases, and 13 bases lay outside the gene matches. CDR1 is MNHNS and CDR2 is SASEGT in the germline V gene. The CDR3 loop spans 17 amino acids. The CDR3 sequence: CASRHSPGQGAMETQYF. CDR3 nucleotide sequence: TGTGCCAGCAGACACTCCCCGGGACAGGGGGCGATGGAGACCCAGTACTTC.

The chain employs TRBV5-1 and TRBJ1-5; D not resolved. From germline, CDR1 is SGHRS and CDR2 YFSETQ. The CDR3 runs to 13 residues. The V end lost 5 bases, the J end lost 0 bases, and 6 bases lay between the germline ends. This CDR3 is CASSMDSNQPQHF. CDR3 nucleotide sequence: TGCGCCAGCAGTATGGATAGCAATCAGCCCCAGCATTTT.

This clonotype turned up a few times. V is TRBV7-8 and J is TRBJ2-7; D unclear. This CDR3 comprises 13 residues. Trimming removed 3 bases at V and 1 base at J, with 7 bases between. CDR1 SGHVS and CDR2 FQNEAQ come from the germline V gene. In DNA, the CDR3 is TGTGCCAGCAGCTTCGGCAGATCCTACGAGCAGTACTTC. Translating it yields CASSFGRSYEQYF.

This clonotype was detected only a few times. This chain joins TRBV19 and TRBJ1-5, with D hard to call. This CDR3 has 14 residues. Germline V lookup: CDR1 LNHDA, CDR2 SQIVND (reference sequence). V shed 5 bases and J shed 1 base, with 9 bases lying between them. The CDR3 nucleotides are TGTGCCAGTAGTGATCCTATCAGCAATCAGCCCCAGCATTTT. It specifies CASSDPISNQPQHF.